This TCR beta chain comes out of a study of vaccination effects on CD4 cells after COVID-19. Study findings and constraints: Few convalescent patients and no early post-infection timepoints were included in the study. There was only 1 of 255 vaccine-induced clones in healthy vaccinees that cross-reacted with common cold coronaviruses.

This table comes from immunoSEQ multiplex PCR, and its TCRdb copy is limited to in-frame clones, with some not included. The table has around 68,000 clones, 80% seen once. For this clone: Its antigen is not known.

Antigen-specific CD4+ T cells were first expanded with viral peptide pools by the ViraFEST assay and only then sequenced. Subsequent to ten to eleven days of culture, CD4+ T cells were isolated. According to the study, vaccine recipients showed no prior SARS-CoV-2 infection and negative nucleocapsid antibodies. In the cultures, half the medium was exchanged for IL-2 medium on days 3 and 7. This specimen consisted of CD4+ T cells from PBMCs cultured with SARS-CoV-2 spike peptides, obtained before COVID-19 vaccination. This clonotype originated in a human donor who received a COVID-19 vaccine.

The CDR3 region has the DNA TGTGCCAGCAGGGTTAGCGGGGGGAACACCGGGGAGCTGTTTTTT. Its protein product is CASRVSGGNTGELFF. The V and J genes are TRBV2 and TRBJ2-2; 9 bases are a match to TRBD2. Germline-derived CDR1 and CDR2 are SNHLY and FYNNEI. This CDR3 is built from 15 residues. V shed 6 bases, J shed 1 base, and the junction held 3 bases outside the gene matches.